This TCR beta chain derives from a study of T cell repertoires in cytomegalovirus infection. On the study more broadly: Indications came from public TCR beta signatures; they pointed to CMV infection and to a matching HLA type. Study-level findings and limits: Pooled public TCR beta family frequency picked out CMV carriers with the relevant HLA. The ex vivo response showed dominance by HLA-C-restricted CMV-specific TCR beta clonotypes.

TCRdb re-called the reads through MiXCR, storing one row per CDR3 protein. The sample gives roughly 760,000 distinct CDR3 sequences, roughly 35% of which show up once; more than 2.5% is in the top ten. A remark on this clonotype: Its specificity is unknown.

The sample comprised PBMCs. The clonotype comes from a human donor in good health (CMV status not recorded). Some clones in this sample may be carry-over from other donors' samples.

The CDR3 is CAIEGVYRDGELFF. The CDR3 DNA sequence: TGTGCCATTGAAGGGGTTTATAGAGACGGGGAGCTGTTTTTT. V is TRBV28 and J is TRBJ2-2; D may be TRBD1 (5 bases). Trimming removed 10 bases at V and 7 bases at J, with 19 bases between. Germline-derived CDR1 and CDR2 are MDHEN and SYDVKM. CDR3 size: 14 residues. Full variable domain (outside the CDR3, taken from reference TRBV28 and TRBJ2-2): DVKVTQSSRYLVKRTGEKVFLECVQDMDHENMFWYRQDPGLGLRLIYFSYDVKMKEKGDIPEGYSVSREKKERFSLILESASTNQTSMYLCAIEGVYRDGELFFGEGSRLTVL.